This T cell receptor beta chain appears in the sequencing data of a study of glioma-infiltrating T cells. Points from the study as a whole: Tissue-blood divergence was below expectation in non-neoplastic patients, above in gliomas. Very few CDR3 sequences were shared between tissue and blood.

The iRepertoire nested amplicon-rescue multiplex PCR amplified TCR alpha and beta CDR3s from RNA. For one-step reverse transcription and amplification, about 90-450 ng of tissue mRNA or PBMC total RNA was used. TCRdb re-analysed the multiplex PCR reads in MiXCR, keeping a single row per CDR3 protein. Of approximately 12,000 distinct CDR3 sequences in the sample, 26% were seen once. The sample holds a few counts of this clonotype. What it recognizes is unknown. What was sequenced was glioma tissue, nonneoplastic brain tissue, or PBMCs (not recorded which). This TCR was sampled from a human donor with low-grade glioma or glioblastoma, undergoing nonglioma brain surgery, or in good health (not recorded which).

The CDR3 reads CASSLDPYYEQYF. CDR3 nucleotides: TGTGCCAGCAGCCTGGACCCGTACTACGAGCAGTACTTC. This rearrangement joins TRBV7-3 to TRBJ2-7; D remains unclear. Trimming stripped 5 bases from V and 3 bases from J, with 11 bases between. From germline, CDR1 is SGHTA and CDR2 FQGTGA. This CDR3 comprises 13 residues.